The rows below give T cell receptor beta chains drawn from one sample of a study of vaccination and CD4 T cells after COVID-19. These receptors have no known antigen. One entry per CDR3 protein results from TCRdb running MiXCR on the PCR reads. The sample consists of thousands of distinct CDR3 sequences, 25% to 35% of them appearing once. The sequenced material came from CD4+ T cells from blood, cultured in vitro. The receptors shown here come from a human donor in good health. The CDR3 runs from the conserved cysteine through the conserved F or W. The order of the fields is D gene, clone size, V gene, CDR3 length, J gene, CDR3 DNA, CDR3 protein. The D gene is left open where the match is weak. Rows give clone size only sometimes, using once, few, many, or a class for an expanded clone.

d_call: .
clone_size: .
v_call: TRBV20-1
cdr3_length: 16
j_call: TRBJ2-2
cdr3_nt: TGCAGTGCTAGAGATATGGCGTTCGCGAACACCGGGGAGCTGTTTTTT
cdr3_aa: CSARDMAFANTGELFF

d_call: TRBD1
clone_size: .
v_call: TRBV11-2
cdr3_length: 16
j_call: TRBJ2-7
cdr3_nt: TGTGCCAGCAGGAGTGATCGGGGACAGGGGGCGCGAGAGCAGTACTTC
cdr3_aa: CASRSDRGQGAREQYF

d_call: .
clone_size: medium-sized
v_call: TRBV7-2
cdr3_length: 17
j_call: TRBJ1-6
cdr3_nt: TGTGCCAGCAGCCTAAACCCTGGCGGTGGAGCTAATTCACCCCTCCACTTT
cdr3_aa: CASSLNPGGGANSPLHF

d_call: TRBD1
clone_size: few
v_call: TRBV2
cdr3_length: 13
j_call: TRBJ1-2
cdr3_nt: TGTGCCAGCAGTGGGGGACAGGGTGGAGGCTACACCTTC
cdr3_aa: CASSGGQGGGYTF

d_call: TRBD2
clone_size: few
v_call: TRBV6-2/TRBV6-3
cdr3_length: 16
j_call: TRBJ2-5
cdr3_nt: TGTGCCAGCAGACGGAGACTAGCGGGAGTTCTCGAGACCCAGTACTTC
cdr3_aa: CASRRRLAGVLETQYF

d_call: .
clone_size: .
v_call: TRBV6-1
cdr3_length: 15
j_call: TRBJ2-7
cdr3_nt: TGTGCCAGCACCCTCACCCGGGCGGGGAACTACGAGCAGTACTTC
cdr3_aa: CASTLTRAGNYEQYF

d_call: TRBD2
clone_size: .
v_call: TRBV6-1
cdr3_length: 17
j_call: TRBJ2-1
cdr3_nt: TGTGCCAGCAGCCAAAGGACTAGCGGGAGCTCCTACAATGAGCAGTTCTTC
cdr3_aa: CASSQRTSGSSYNEQFF

d_call: .
clone_size: few
v_call: TRBV10-3
cdr3_length: 16
j_call: TRBJ2-1
cdr3_nt: TGTGCCATCAGTGAGTCGGGTGGGGGTTCCTACAATGAGCAGTTCTTC
cdr3_aa: CAISESGGGSYNEQFF

d_call: TRBD1
clone_size: .
v_call: TRBV29-1
cdr3_length: 13
j_call: TRBJ1-2
cdr3_nt: TGCAGCGTTATGACAGGGGGCAACTATGGCTACACCTTC
cdr3_aa: CSVMTGGNYGYTF

d_call: TRBD1
clone_size: .
v_call: TRBV7-2
cdr3_length: 16
j_call: TRBJ2-7
cdr3_nt: TGTGCCAGCAGCTTCGGGGGCGATCGGACAGGGGGCAGGACGTACTTC
cdr3_aa: CASSFGGDRTGGRTYF

d_call: .
clone_size: few
v_call: TRBV12-3/TRBV12-4
cdr3_length: 16
j_call: TRBJ1-1
cdr3_nt: TGTGCCAGCAGTCCCCCCCAGGGGCCAGCGAACACTGAAGCTTTCTTT
cdr3_aa: CASSPPQGPANTEAFF

d_call: .
clone_size: .
v_call: TRBV9
cdr3_length: 14
j_call: TRBJ1-5
cdr3_nt: TGTGCCAGCAGCGTAGGACCGAACAATCAGCCCCAGCATTTT
cdr3_aa: CASSVGPNNQPQHF

d_call: .
clone_size: .
v_call: TRBV7-9
cdr3_length: 15
j_call: TRBJ1-1
cdr3_nt: TGTGCCAGCAGCTTAAGGGGCGGGGCGCACACTGAAGCTTTCTTT
cdr3_aa: CASSLRGGAHTEAFF

d_call: TRBD1
clone_size: few
v_call: TRBV19
cdr3_length: 15
j_call: TRBJ2-5
cdr3_nt: TGTGCCAGTAGTCGGACAGGGGGTGCCCGAGAGACCCAGTACTTC
cdr3_aa: CASSRTGGARETQYF

d_call: .
clone_size: .
v_call: TRBV9
cdr3_length: 14
j_call: TRBJ2-5
cdr3_nt: TGTGCCAGCAGCGTAGGAGGCAGCCAAGAGACCCAGTACTTC
cdr3_aa: CASSVGGSQETQYF

d_call: TRBD1
clone_size: medium-sized
v_call: TRBV27
cdr3_length: 15
j_call: TRBJ1-6
cdr3_nt: TGTGCCAGCAGAGCTGGACAGGGGGCGCGTTCACCCCTCCACTTT
cdr3_aa: CASRAGQGARSPLHF

d_call: TRBD1
clone_size: .
v_call: TRBV28
cdr3_length: 19
j_call: TRBJ1-1
cdr3_nt: TGTGCCAGCAGTCTCACTCTTGGACAGGGGGCGGGAAAGAACACTGAAGCTTTCTTT
cdr3_aa: CASSLTLGQGAGKNTEAFF